This T cell receptor beta chain stems from a study of CD8 T cells in cerebrospinal fluid in Alzheimer's disease. This CDR3 region has 15 residues. CDR1 is MNHEY and CDR2 is SMNVEV in the germline V gene (reference sequence). This clonotype ranks as medium-sized in terms of frequency. TCRdb reprocessed the 10x single-cell sequencing reads, keeping one entry per CDR3 protein, no DNA. The sample has over 650 distinct CDR3 sequences. The material sequenced was cerebrospinal fluid. This receptor was taken from a human donor with Parkinson's disease. The V call is TRBV27, the J call TRBJ2-1; TCRdb's D call, TRBD1, is unchecked because there is no DNA. CDR3 amino acids: CASSLIQGAYNEQFF.